This entry concerns a single T cell receptor beta chain. Alongside a J-beta primer mix, a sample-barcoded 5' primer served in a second PCR lasting roughly 6 to 12 cycles. TCRdb ran MiXCR on the 5' RACE reads and lists one entry per CDR3 protein. The sample includes around 1.7 million distinct CDR3 sequences, roughly 27% of them seen just once. The data belong to a study of blood T cells in healthy people across ages. The CDR3 loop spans 20 amino acids. From germline, CDR1 is SGHRS and CDR2 YFSETQ. Unmatched junction bases numbered 16, after V lost 7 bases and J lost 3 bases. V usage is TRBV5-1 and J usage is TRBJ2-1; TRBD2 matches at 16 bases. Sample: blood. The TCR sequence derives from a young woman in good health. The CDR3 sequence: CASGPDPGTSGRAGYNEQFF. DNA of the CDR3: TGCGCCAGCGGCCCCGACCCCGGGACTAGCGGGAGGGCCGGCTACAATGAGCAGTTCTTC.